The rows below give T cell receptor beta chains drawn from one sample of a study of human T cells and chemical hapten exposure. TCRdb ran MiXCR on the RACE reads and lists one entry per CDR3 protein. The table includes 200,000 to 300,000 distinct CDR3 sequences, about 9% detected once. This specimen was whole blood, taken in connection with sensitization to the hapten diphenylcyclopropenone (DPC). The receptors come from a woman between 40 and 55 years old with alopecia areata. Some clones in this sample may be carry-over from other donors' samples. Each CDR3 is given with its conserved first and last residue. Each record gives: J gene, V gene, clone size, D gene, CDR3 DNA, CDR3 protein. A D gene is named only where the DNA matches it firmly. Clone size is given for some rows only: seen once, a few or many times, or a class if the clone is expanded.

TRBJ1-1 TRBV7-9 many NA TGTGCCAGCAGCTCCGGTGGGGGGAACACTGAAGCTTTCTTT CASSSGGGNTEAFF
TRBJ1-5 TRBV6-2/TRBV6-3 many NA TGTGCCAGCAGTTACTCGGGCAGGGCGAGGCAGCCCCAGCATTTT CASSYSGRARQPQHF
TRBJ2-5 TRBV2 few NA TGTGCCAGCACTGAGGACAATCAAGAGACCCAGTACTTC CASTEDNQETQYF
TRBJ2-7 TRBV20-1 few TRBD2 TGCAGTGCTAGACGTACTAGCGGGAGCCACGAGCAGTACTTC CSARRTSGSHEQYF
TRBJ2-5 TRBV2 many NA TGTGCCAGCAGTGATCTGTGGCAGACCCAGTACTTC CASSDLWQTQYF
TRBJ1-2 TRBV24-1 few NA TGTGCCACCAGTGACACCAACGGCTACACCTTC CATSDTNGYTF
TRBJ2-5 TRBV9 few TRBD1 TGTGCCAGCAGCGTAGCCGGGACAGGGATGGTAGAGACCCAGTACTTC CASSVAGTGMVETQYF
TRBJ1-2 TRBV4-2 few NA TGTGCCAGCAGCCAAGGACAGGACTATGGCTACACCTTC CASSQGQDYGYTF
TRBJ2-7 TRBV6-5 NA TRBD2 TGTGCCAGCAGTCAACTCGGACTAGCGGGGGTCGAGCAGTACTTC CASSQLGLAGVEQYF
TRBJ1-1 TRBV29-1 few TRBD1 TGCAGCGCAGGACAGGGGACCAACACTGAAGCTTTCTTT CSAGQGTNTEAFF
TRBJ2-2 TRBV29-1 many TRBD1 TGCAGCGTTGAAGAGCAGACAGGGGGAGCCGGGGAGCTGTTTTTT CSVEEQTGGAGELFF
TRBJ2-1 TRBV14 few NA TGTGCCAGCAGCCAATTGGCTAGCGACTCCAGCAGGTTCTTC CASSQLASDSSRFF
TRBJ2-7 TRBV7-9 few NA TGTGCCAGCAGCTTCCCCTCCTGGGGAACGAAGGGTTACGAGCAGTACTTC CASSFPSWGTKGYEQYF
TRBJ2-7 TRBV6-5 many TRBD1 TGTGCCAGCAGTTACACCCGGGACAGGGTAGACGAGCAGTACTTC CASSYTRDRVDEQYF
TRBJ2-1 TRBV12-3/TRBV12-4 NA NA TGTGCCAGTGGCCCTGGTCGGGGCAATCCTGAGCAGTTCTTC CASGPGRGNPEQFF
TRBJ1-4 TRBV12-3/TRBV12-4 few NA TGTGCCAGCAGGGGACAAACGGGCCTTGAAAAACTGTTTTTT CASRGQTGLEKLFF
TRBJ1-1 TRBV28 many NA TGTGCCAGCATTCTGACGGGGGGGTCTGAAGCTTTCTTT CASILTGGSEAFF
TRBJ1-6 TRBV7-2 few TRBD1 TGTGCCAGCAGCAGGGACAGGGGTTCACCCCTCCACTTT CASSRDRGSPLHF
TRBJ2-7 TRBV5-1 many TRBD2 TGCGCCAGTGCCCAGGAGCGGGACTACGAGCAGTACTTC CASAQERDYEQYF
TRBJ1-2 TRBV28 few NA TGTGCCAGCAGTAACGGGCCGACAGGTATCCATGGCTACACCTTC CASSNGPTGIHGYTF
TRBJ2-3 TRBV7-7 NA NA TGTGCTAGCAGCAAGGGACTAACCCACCGAGGGGGAGATACGCAGTATTTT CASSKGLTHRGGDTQYF
TRBJ1-2 TRBV4-1 many NA TGCGCCAGCAGCCTTCAAGACGGCACCTATGGCTACACCTTC CASSLQDGTYGYTF
TRBJ2-3 TRBV20-1 many NA TGCAGTGCTAGACGGGACGGCCGCACAGATACGCAGTATTTT CSARRDGRTDTQYF
TRBJ2-1 TRBV7-8 many TRBD2 TGTGCCAGCAGCCCCCGCCCTAGCGGGACCTTCAATGAGCAGTTCTTC CASSPRPSGTFNEQFF
TRBJ1-1 TRBV20-1 NA NA TGCAGTGCTAGAGTTCCGAGCAGTATCACGGCTTTCTTT CSARVPSSITAFF
TRBJ1-1 TRBV4-1 few NA TGCGCCAGCAGCCAAGCGGGGACACTAGTCACTAAAGCTTTCTTT CASSQAGTLVTKAFF
TRBJ2-3 TRBV2 many TRBD2 TGTGCCAGCAGCCCTGGGACTAGGAAGACAGATACGCAGTATTTT CASSPGTRKTDTQYF
TRBJ1-1 TRBV18 few NA TGTGCCAGCTCATCGGCACGGAACACTGAAGCTTTCTTT CASSSARNTEAFF
TRBJ2-1 TRBV28 many TRBD2 TGTGCCAGCAGTTTCTACCGGACGGGACTAGCGGCTATCTACAATGAGCAGTTCTTC CASSFYRTGLAAIYNEQFF
TRBJ2-1 TRBV6-5 few TRBD2 TGTGCCAGCAGCGTTAGCGGGAGATCCTACAATGAGCAGTTCTTC CASSVSGRSYNEQFF
TRBJ2-7 TRBV2 many TRBD1 TGTGCCAGTGGACAGGGCATCCACGAGCAGTACTTC CASGQGIHEQYF
TRBJ1-1 TRBV7-9 NA NA TGTGCCAGCAGCTTACCACTCCCAGGGGCGGGCACTGAAGCTTTCTTT CASSLPLPGAGTEAFF